This T cell receptor (beta chain) appears in the sequencing data of a study of cytomegalovirus exposure and HLA in healthy donors. Sequencing used immunoSEQ multiplex PCR; TCRdb keeps in-frame clones, though not all of them. The sample carries about 120,000 clones, about 82% recorded once. The V gene's germline CDR1 is MNHEY and CDR2 SMNVEV (reference sequence). This CDR3 is built from 12 residues. Trimming left V 5 bases short and J 2 bases short, with 5 bases between. The chain couples TRBV27 to TRBJ2-3; D ambiguous. This clonotype was obtained from a man aged 18 to 29 in good health and CMV-seronegative. Sequencing was carried out using PBMCs. The CDR3 region is CASSPHTDTQYF. Here the CDR3 DNA reads TGTGCCAGCAGTCCCCACACAGATACGCAGTATTTT.